This TCR beta chain was captured in a study of CD8 T cells in ankylosing spondylitis. The CDR3 sequence is 17 residues long. Trimming cost V 4 bases and J 11 bases, with 26 bases left between them. As concerns this clonotype: The antigen is unknown.

Study results and limitations: A motif of 7 to 9 highly homologous TCR beta variants was seen as apparently characteristic of ankylosing spondylitis blood.

TCRdb re-called the 5' RACE reads through MiXCR, storing one row per CDR3 protein. The sample includes 90,000 to 100,000 distinct CDR3 sequences, roughly 8.3% of them seen just once. This clonotype was sampled from a male donor with ankylosing spondylitis or in good health (not recorded which). J is TRBJ1-4 and V is TRBV12-3 or TRBV12-4, with D possibly TRBD1 on 6 matching bases. The sequenced sample was blood, either unsorted or a sorted T cell fraction (not recorded which). This CDR3 is CASSSTAGDTGGGKLFF. The CDR3 DNA follows: TGTGCCAGCAGTTCCACTGCTGGGGACACGGGTGGTGGGAAACTGTTTTTT.